The text below deals with one TCR beta chain. Its antigen remains unknown. At one boundary the junction diverges from the germline segment, which might be a read error. This sample was taken from a study of blood T cells in healthy people across ages. The overall study: Roughly one uniquely barcoded beta molecule per two T cells was captured. Study-level results: Older age went with lower TCR beta diversity per million T cells, in a roughly linear way. Naive and antigen-experienced cells could not be conclusively compared, given unsorted PBMCs.

PCR was performed a second time for about 6 to 11 cycles using a sample-barcoded 5' primer and a J-beta primer mix. TCRdb re-derived calls from the 5' RACE reads in MiXCR, one entry per CDR3 protein. The data hold some 1.7 million distinct CDR3 sequences, with 25% to 30% observed a single time. The CDR3 runs to 14 residues. Germline V lookup: CDR1 SGHTA, CDR2 FQGNSA. Every sample yielded at least 6 million isolated PBMCs. The TCR sequence derives from a woman aged 25 to 39 in good health. The chain is built from TRBV7-2 and TRBJ1-2; D is perhaps TRBD1 (6 bases). Material for sequencing was blood. CDR3 DNA: TGTGCCAGCATCTCTGAGCAGGGGCAATATGGCTGCACCTTC. Translating gives CASISEQGQYGCTF.